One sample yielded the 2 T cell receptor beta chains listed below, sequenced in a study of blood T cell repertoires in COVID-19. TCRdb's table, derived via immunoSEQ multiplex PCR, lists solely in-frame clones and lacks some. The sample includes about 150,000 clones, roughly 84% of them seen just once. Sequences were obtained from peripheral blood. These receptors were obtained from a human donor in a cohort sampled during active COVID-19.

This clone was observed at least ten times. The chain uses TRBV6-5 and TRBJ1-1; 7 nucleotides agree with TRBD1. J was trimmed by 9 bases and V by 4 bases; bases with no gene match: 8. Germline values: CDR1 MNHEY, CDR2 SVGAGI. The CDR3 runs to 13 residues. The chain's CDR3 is CASSSGQATQAFF. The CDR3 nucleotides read TGTGCCAGCAGTTCTGGACAGGCAACCCAAGCTTTCTTT.

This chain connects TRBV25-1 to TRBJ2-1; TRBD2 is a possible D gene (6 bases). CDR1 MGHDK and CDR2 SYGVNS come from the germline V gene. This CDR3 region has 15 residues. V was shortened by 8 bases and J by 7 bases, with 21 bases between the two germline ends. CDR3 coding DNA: TGTGCCAGCCGTTGGGGGGTGGAAGGGACGAATGAGCAGTTCTTC. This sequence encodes CASRWGVEGTNEQFF.